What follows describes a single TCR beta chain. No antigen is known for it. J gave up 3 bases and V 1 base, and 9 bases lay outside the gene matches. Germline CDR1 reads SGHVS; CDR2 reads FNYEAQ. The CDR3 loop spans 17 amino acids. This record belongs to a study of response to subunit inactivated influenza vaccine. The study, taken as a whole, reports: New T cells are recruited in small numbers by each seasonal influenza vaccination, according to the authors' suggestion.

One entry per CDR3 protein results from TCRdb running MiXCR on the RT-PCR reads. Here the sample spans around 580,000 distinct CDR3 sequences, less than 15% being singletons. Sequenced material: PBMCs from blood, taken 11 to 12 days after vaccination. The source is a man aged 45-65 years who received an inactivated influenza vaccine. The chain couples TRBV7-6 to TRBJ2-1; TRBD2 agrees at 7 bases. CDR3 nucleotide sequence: TGTGCCAGCAGCTTAGGTCGCGGGGGTGAGGTCTACAATGAGCAGTTCTTC. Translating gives CASSLGRGGEVYNEQFF.